This T cell receptor (beta chain) was documented in a study of OX40 agonist ivuxolimab in advanced cancers. Samples were taken at baseline and on day 1 of cycles 4 and 7. Only in-frame clones appear in the TCRdb table, and some are missing; sequencing was by immunoSEQ multiplex PCR. The sample contains under 20,000 clones, less than 80% of which appear only once. CDR3 length: 15 residues. V dropped 6 bases and J dropped 4; count of bases not matched to a gene: 6. The germline V gene has CDR1 MDHEN and CDR2 SYDVKM. The specimen was CD4+ or CD8+ T cells sorted from blood, collected in a trial of the OX40 agonist ivuxolimab. This rearrangement joins TRBV28 to TRBJ1-6; 7 nucleotides align to TRBD1. The clonotype comes from an adult with an advanced solid tumor such as melanoma, head and neck, liver or kidney cancer. The CDR3 bases are TGTGCCAGCAGAGCAGCGGGACAGTATAATTCACCCCTCCACTTT. Translation gives CASRAAGQYNSPLHF.